What follows are 14 T cell receptor beta chains derived from one specimen sequenced in a study of OX40 agonist ivuxolimab in advanced cancers. Sequencing was performed with immunoSEQ multiplex PCR; in TCRdb, only in-frame clones are kept and a portion is missing. This table holds roughly 34,000 clones, less than 85% found once. Sequenced material: CD4+ or CD8+ T cells sorted from blood, taken in a trial of the OX40 agonist ivuxolimab. These receptors came from an adult with an advanced solid tumor such as melanoma, head and neck, liver or kidney cancer.

The rearrangement links TRBV30 to TRBJ2-1; 14 nucleotides align to TRBD2. There are 18 residues in the CDR3. CDR1 and CDR2 (germline): GTSNPN, SVGIG (reference sequence). Losses at the gene ends were 0 bases for V and 4 bases for J; bases not matched to a gene: 8. CDR3 amino acids: CAWSVRLAGGKYYNEQFF. In DNA, the CDR3 is TGTGCCTGGAGTGTTCGACTAGCGGGGGGGAAATATTACAATGAGCAGTTCTTC. The full variable domain, its missing parts supplied by reference TRBV30 and TRBJ2-1, is SQTIHQWPATLVQPVGSPLSLECTVEGTSNPNLYWYRQAAGRGLQLLFYSVGIGQISSEVPQNLSASRPQDRQFILSSKKLLLSDSGFYLCAWSVRLAGGKYYNEQFFGPGTRLTVL.

Only a few counts were recorded for this clone. The chain couples TRBV25-1 to TRBJ1-1, with D possibly being TRBD1 (5 bases). The CDR3 loop spans 12 amino acids. V was trimmed by 8 bases and J by 8 bases, leaving 15 bases between them. The germline V gene encodes CDR1 MGHDK and CDR2 SYGVNS. Here the CDR3 DNA reads TGTGCCAGCGGGGTGGGGAACAGGGAAGCTTTCTTT. Translated: CASGVGNREAFF.

The sample holds a few counts of this clone. This chain links TRBV5-4 with TRBJ2-2; TRBD1 matches 8 bases. Germline CDR1 is SGHNT and CDR2 is YYREEE (reference sequence). This CDR3 region has 16 residues. V gave up 7 bases and J gave up 7 bases; unmatched junction bases: 15. The CDR3 region is CASRTFGQGRIGELFF. In DNA form, the CDR3 reads TGTGCCAGCCGAACTTTTGGACAGGGTAGGATCGGGGAGCTGTTTTTT. Using reference TRBV5-4 and TRBJ2-2 for the parts outside the CDR3, the full variable domain is ETGVTQSPTHLIKTRGQQVTLRCSSQSGHNTVSWYQQALGQGPQFIFQYYREEENGRGNFPPRFSGLQFPNYSSELNVNALELDDSALYLCASRTFGQGRIGELFFGEGSRLTVL.

The rearrangement uses TRBV7-9 and TRBJ2-4; D unresolved. The CDR3 consists of 14 residues. CDR1 and CDR2 (germline): SEHNR, FQNEAQ (reference sequence). Trimming removed 1 base at V and 2 bases at J, with 6 bases between. The CDR3 DNA reads TGTGCCAGCAGCTTAGGGCAAACCAAAAACATTCAGTACTTC. Translated: CASSLGQTKNIQYF.

The CDR3 loop is CASSGGAHNEQFF. CDR3 DNA: TGTGCCAGCAGCGGGGGGGCCCACAATGAGCAGTTCTTC. The chain recombines TRBV7-2 with TRBJ2-1; a weak D match, TRBD2 (7 bases). The CDR3 is 13 residues long. CDR1 is SGHTA and CDR2 is FQGNSA in the germline V gene. V was trimmed by 5 bases and J by 5 bases, leaving 10 bases between them.

This clone was observed a handful of times. The genes are TRBV9 and TRBJ2-7; D may be TRBD1 or TRBD2 (5 bases each). Germline CDR1 is SGDLS and CDR2 is YYNGEE. This CDR3 comprises 14 residues. Trimming removed 6 bases from V and 3 bases from J, with 16 bases in between. CDR3 sequence: CASTPGIQGYEQYF. The DNA of the CDR3 is TGTGCCAGCACCCCGGGGATCCAGGGCTACGAGCAGTACTTC.

This clone was counted between two and nine times. V and J are TRBV6-1 and TRBJ2-1, with D perhaps matching TRBD2 (7 bases). The CDR3 is made up of 17 amino acids. V gave up 3 bases and J gave up 1 base, with 16 bases separating them. Germline lookup yields CDR1 MNHNS and CDR2 SASEGT. CDR3 loop: CASSDEGGGTSYNEQFF. For the CDR3, the DNA is TGTGCCAGCAGTGACGAAGGGGGGGGCACTTCCTACAATGAGCAGTTCTTC.

In this sample, this clone turned up a few times. The V call is TRBV5-1, the J call TRBJ1-1; no definite D call. This CDR3 is 15 amino acids long. Looked up from germline, CDR1 is SGHRS and CDR2 is YFSETQ. V lost 4 bases and J lost 0, with 13 bases in between. This chain's CDR3 is CASSPAGRMNTEAFF. In DNA, the CDR3 is TGCGCCAGCAGCCCGGCGGGCCGGATGAACACTGAAGCTTTCTTT.

In DNA, the CDR3 is TGTGCCAGCAGCTTAAGTCTAAACAATGAGCAGTTCTTC. Encoded protein: CASSLSLNNEQFF. This chain links TRBV11-2 with TRBJ2-1, with D unclear. This CDR3 spans 13 amino acids. The germline V and J ends were trimmed by 2 bases and 5 bases, with 7 bases remaining between them. The germline V gene has CDR1 SGHAT and CDR2 FQNNGV. Complete variable domain (other parts from reference TRBV11-2 and TRBJ2-1): EAGVAQSPRYKIIEKRQSVAFWCNPISGHATLYWYQQILGQGPKLLIQFQNNGVVDDSQLPKDRFSAERLKGVDSTLKIQPAKLEDSAVYLCASSLSLNNEQFFGPGTRLTVL.

The chain recombines TRBV28 with TRBJ1-5, with D unclear. The CDR3 contains 14 residues. V lost 3 bases to trimming and J lost 7 bases, with 13 bases between them. CDR1 MDHEN and CDR2 SYDVKM come from the germline V gene. The CDR3, as DNA: TGTGCCAGCAGTTTGGAGCTGATTGGACAGCCCCAGCATTTT. Translating it yields CASSLELIGQPQHF. The full variable domain, completed using reference TRBV28 and TRBJ1-5, is DVKVTQSSRYLVKRTGEKVFLECVQDMDHENMFWYRQDPGLGLRLIYFSYDVKMKEKGDIPEGYSVSREKKERFSLILESASTNQTSMYLCASSLELIGQPQHFGDGTRLSIL.

The CDR3 here is CASSPNRDRGEKLFF. The CDR3 DNA reads as TGCGCCAGCAGTCCGAACCGGGACAGGGGTGAAAAACTGTTTTTT. This chain links TRBV4-1 with TRBJ1-4, with 10 bases aligning to TRBD1. The CDR3 has 15 residues. J was trimmed by 7 bases and V by 6 bases; bases with no gene match: 8. Germline values: CDR1 MGHRA, CDR2 YSYEKL.

The genes are TRBV27 and TRBJ2-6, with D possibly TRBD2 on 6 matching bases. Germline assignment: CDR1 MNHEY and CDR2 SMNVEV (reference sequence). V dropped 5 bases and J dropped 2 bases, with 10 bases sitting between them. The CDR3 has 15 residues. CDR3 nucleotide sequence: TGTGCCAGCAGTCCATGGGGGGCTGGGGCCAACGTCCTGACTTTC. Protein: CASSPWGAGANVLTF.

The V gene is TRBV2, the J gene TRBJ1-2, with 10 bases aligning to TRBD1. There are 15 residues in the CDR3. With 9 bases clipped from V and 0 bases from J, the junction kept 7 bases outside the gene matches. Looked up from germline, CDR1 is SNHLY and CDR2 is FYNNEI. The CDR3 sequence is CARTGTGATNYGYTF. DNA of the CDR3: TGTGCCAGGACCGGGACAGGGGCAACTAACTATGGCTACACCTTC.

This chain uses TRBV11-3 with TRBJ2-5, with TRBD1 identical over 9 bases. The end of the DNA is better explained by TRBJ2-7, so the J call may be wrong. The CDR3 covers 14 residues. Germline CDR1 and CDR2: SGHNT and YENEEA. In DNA form, the CDR3 reads TGTGCCAGCAGCACAGGGGGCAGCTCCTACGAGCAGTACTTC. It codes for CASSTGGSSYEQYF.